Listed below are T cell receptor beta chains from one sample, sequenced in a study of blood T cell repertoires in COVID-19. Method: immunoSEQ multiplex PCR; TCRdb's copy keeps in-frame clones and lacks some. The profile shows roughly 140,000 clones, around 85% of them singletons. The sample comprised peripheral blood. All receptors derive from a woman aged 40-49 years with active or convalescent COVID-19. CDR3s include the opening cysteine and the closing phenylalanine or tryptophan. Fields, in order: D gene, J gene, clone size, V gene, CDR3 DNA, CDR3 protein. The D gene is left open where the match is weak. The size entry is marked missing in some rows and otherwise reads once, few, many or a size class.

>.|TRBJ2-3|few|TRBV6-5
TGTGCCAGCAGTTACTCAAGCTGGGCTAGCACAGATACGCAGTATTTT
CASSYSSWASTDTQYF
>TRBD1|TRBJ2-7|.|TRBV4-1
TGCGCCAGCAGCCAAGCTCCCCCGGCAGGGGGCTCCTACGAGCAGTACTTC
CASSQAPPAGGSYEQYF
>TRBD1|TRBJ1-1|.|TRBV5-6
TGTGCCAGCAGCTTGACAGGACAGGGGGCTAATGAAGCTTTCTTT
CASSLTGQGANEAFF
>.|TRBJ1-2|.|TRBV25-1
TGTGCCAGCAGTGAAGGGGCTTACTATGGCTACACCTTC
CASSEGAYYGYTF
>TRBD1|TRBJ1-4|once|TRBV7-2
TGTGCCAGCAGCCCGGACAGGGCTCATGAAAAACTGTTTTTT
CASSPDRAHEKLFF
>TRBD1|TRBJ1-4|.|TRBV30
TGTGCCTGGAGTGGAGACAGGGGGGGAAAACTGTTTTTT
CAWSGDRGGKLFF
>.|TRBJ2-1|.|TRBV5-4
TGTGCCAGCAGCTCATTAGCGGCTACCTACAATGAGCAGTTCTTC
CASSSLAATYNEQFF
>.|TRBJ1-1|.|TRBV2
TGTGCCAGCAGTGAACTTGGCAGGGAGAACACTGAAGCTTTCTTT
CASSELGRENTEAFF
>.|TRBJ2-3|.|TRBV28
TGTGCCAGCCTGGCAGGGGTAGATACGCAGTATTTT
CASLAGVDTQYF
>.|TRBJ1-2|.|TRBV2
TGTGCCAGCCAGAGGGTGAATGGCTACACCTTC
CASQRVNGYTF
>.|TRBJ1-5|.|TRBV6-5
TGTGCCAGCAGTCGTGGGGGGGGCGGCAATCAGCCCCAGCATTTT
CASSRGGGGNQPQHF
>TRBD1|TRBJ2-7|few|TRBV7-2
TGTGCCAGCAGCTTTGACAGGGGACTTGGGGAGCAGTACTTC
CASSFDRGLGEQYF
>TRBD1|TRBJ2-2|.|TRBV6-4
TGTGCCAGCAGTCACAGGGGCCCCGCGAACACCGGGGAGCTGTTTTTT
CASSHRGPANTGELFF
>TRBD1|TRBJ1-2|once|TRBV5-4
TGTGCCAGCAGCCTCCAGGGACAGAACTATGGCTACACCTTC
CASSLQGQNYGYTF
>TRBD1|TRBJ1-1|.|TRBV2
TGTGCCAGCAGTGAAGCGTGGACAGGGGACACTGAAGCTTTCTTT
CASSEAWTGDTEAFF
>.|TRBJ1-3|.|TRBV18
TGTGCCAGCTCACCAAGCAGGTCCCCCTCTGGAAACACCATATATTTT
CASSPSRSPSGNTIYF
>.|TRBJ2-7|.|TRBV25-1
TGTGCCAGCAGTGATTGGTCGACAGGCCCCTTCTCCGAGCAGTACTTC
CASSDWSTGPFSEQYF
>.|TRBJ1-6|.|TRBV11-2
TGTGCCAGCAGCTTATCAGGATCACCCCTCCACTTT
CASSLSGSPLHF
>TRBD1|TRBJ2-1|.|TRBV6-6
TGTGCCAGCAGTTACGGACAGGGAAGACGCAATGAGCAGTTCTTC
CASSYGQGRRNEQFF
>.|TRBJ1-1|.|TRBV24-1
TGTGCCACCAGTGAGGGGGGAAGGTTTGGGGCTTTCTTT
CATSEGGRFGAFF
>.|TRBJ1-4|.|TRBV5-1
TGCGCCAGCAGCTTGGGTGACAGGGAAAAACTGTTTTTT
CASSLGDREKLFF
>.|TRBJ2-6|.|TRBV9
TGTGCCAGCAGCGTAGTTCCAGGCGCCGCTGGGGCCAACGTCCTGACTTTC
CASSVVPGAAGANVLTF
>.|TRBJ2-5|.|TRBV2
TGTGCCAGCACCGCCGGAGCAGGGAGGGGGGATGAGACCCAGTACTTC
CASTAGAGRGDETQYF
>TRBD1|TRBJ2-7|once|TRBV9
TGTGCCAGCAGCCCGACAGGGACCTACGAGCAGTACTTC
CASSPTGTYEQYF
>.|TRBJ1-1|few|TRBV20-1
TGCAGTGCAAAGACAGGACTCGTGGATTTCTTT
CSAKTGLVDFF
>.|TRBJ2-1|.|TRBV7-2
TGTGCCAGCAGCTTATGGTCGGGGTCGGCCTACAATGAGCAGTTCTTC
CASSLWSGSAYNEQFF
>TRBD2|TRBJ2-3|.|TRBV27
TGTGCCAGCAGTTTATTGAGAGAGGCGGGAGGGCTTACAGATACGCAGTATTTT
CASSLLREAGGLTDTQYF